This TCR beta chain was found in a study of cytomegalovirus exposure and HLA in healthy donors. On this clone itself: Its antigen is not known.

The CDR3 loop spans 16 amino acids. Germline CDR1 is MGHRA and CDR2 is YSYEKL. With 0 bases removed from V and 1 base from J, the gap between germline ends came to 13 bases. Findings and caveats of the study: Most TCRs appeared rarely, but some public TCRs recurred in many donors. By a later analysis, the bulk of CMV-associated TCR beta chains appeared HLA-restricted.

PCR amplification relied on 60 Vbeta primers (plus 13 Jbeta primers). Per the authors' pipeline: Around 10 million of the roughly 80 million unique TCR beta chains counted in a later analysis were shared. Data came from immunoSEQ multiplex PCR; TCRdb stores just in-frame clones and leaves some out. V and J calls and clone size are those listed in that table; D and trimming were worked out from the DNA. The table shows about 200,000 clones, with approximately 79% occurring only once. The TCR comes from a man aged 45 to 65 in good health and CMV-seronegative. The chain joins TRBV4-1 to TRBJ2-7; a weak D match, TRBD2 (6 bases). The sequenced material came from PBMCs. CDR3 sequence: CASSQDGVRGSYEQYF. The CDR3 DNA follows: TGCGCCAGCAGCCAAGATGGAGTGCGGGGTTCCTACGAGCAGTACTTC.